This T cell receptor beta chain was captured by sequencing in a study of shared clonotypes between healthy human individuals. Among the donors, all were Caucasian adults who lived in Nashville, Tennessee. Produced via immunoSEQ multiplex PCR; TCRdb's table is partial and in-frame only. The table includes roughly 2,300,000 clones, roughly 90% detected once. The sequencing input was naive CD4+ T cells from PBMCs. The subset here: CD45RA+ positively selected. This TCR came from a man aged 18 to 29 in good health. Some clones in this sample may be carry-over from other donors' samples.

The CDR3 DNA is TGTGCCACCGAAACCTACGAGCAGTACTTC. Translated, it gives CATETYEQYF. The gene calls are TRBV7-9 and TRBJ2-7; D not resolved. V shed 10 bases and J shed 2 bases, with 6 bases lying between them. From germline, CDR1 is SEHNR and CDR2 FQNEAQ (reference sequence). This CDR3 spans 10 amino acids.